These 23 T cell receptor beta chains were sequenced from one sample in a study of cytomegalovirus exposure and HLA in healthy donors. The PCR made use of 60 Vbeta and 13 Jbeta primers. Sequenced by immunoSEQ multiplex PCR; TCRdb stores in-frame clones only, minus some. The sample carries some 190,000 clones, about 90% recorded once. Sequences were obtained from PBMCs. These TCRs come from a boy between 2 and 15 years old in good health and CMV-seronegative.

The V and J genes are TRBV15 and TRBJ1-2; TRBD1 might be the D (6 bases). Germline V CDR1 and CDR2: LNHNV, YYDKDF (reference sequence). Trimming took off 0 bases at V and 7 bases at J, with 9 bases between the two ends. CDR3 length equals 13 residues. This CDR3 is CATSREGAIGYTF. CDR3 sequence (DNA): TGTGCCACCAGCAGAGAGGGGGCCATTGGCTACACCTTC.

The chain carries TRBV6-6 and TRBJ2-4; TRBD1 matches 7 bases. V trimming: 0 bases; J trimming: 7 bases; junction bases outside the gene matches: 6. CDR1 and CDR2 from the germline V gene are MNHNY and SVGAGI (reference sequence). This CDR3 has 15 residues. CDR3 sequence: CASSYSGQMQNIQYF. The DNA of the CDR3 is TGTGCCAGCAGTTACTCGGGACAGATGCAGAACATTCAGTACTTC.

The rearrangement uses TRBV19 and TRBJ2-5; 10 bases map to TRBD2. CDR1 is LNHDA and CDR2 is SQIVND in the germline V gene (reference sequence). The CDR3 is made up of 16 amino acids. J lost 4 bases, V lost 3 bases, and 8 bases had no gene match. CDR3 region: CASSMLASGGAETQYF. For the CDR3, the DNA is TGTGCCAGTAGTATGCTCGCTAGCGGGGGAGCAGAGACCCAGTACTTC.

This clone was seen only once. At one end, the junction sequence differs from germline, possibly due to a read error. The chain has TRBV29-1 and TRBJ2-1; 7 bases are a match to TRBD2. Germline V CDR1 and CDR2: SQVTM, ANQGSEA. This CDR3 has 16 amino acids. The CDR3 DNA is TGCAGCGGACGGGGTGAGCGGGGCCGCTCCTGCAATGAGCAGTTCTTC. Protein: CSGRGERGRSCNEQFF.

This clone has just a few counts. The chain recombines TRBV6-1 with TRBJ2-7, with D hard to call. CDR1 is MNHNS, CDR2 SASEGT, per germline. The CDR3 has 12 amino acids. The germline V and J ends were trimmed by 7 bases and 0 bases, with 7 bases remaining between them. DNA for the CDR3: TGTGCCAGCATTCGTAGCTCCTACGAGCAGTACTTC. Its translation is CASIRSSYEQYF.

The gene calls are TRBV27 and TRBJ2-7; 7 nucleotides line up with TRBD2. V dropped 7 bases and J dropped 0; count of bases not matched to a gene: 6. The CDR3 contains 14 residues. Looked up from germline, CDR1 is MNHEY and CDR2 is SMNVEV (reference sequence). The CDR3 sequence: CASNPTSASYEQYF. The DNA of the CDR3 is TGTGCCAGCAACCCTACTAGCGCCTCCTACGAGCAGTACTTC.

This clone was counted once. This chain connects TRBV29-1 to TRBJ2-5; 7 nucleotides line up with TRBD2. V lost 7 bases and J lost 4; bases outside the gene matches: 15. Germline CDR1 reads SQVTM; CDR2 reads ANQGSEA. The CDR3 runs to 15 residues. The CDR3 loop reads CSGQLGLVLGETQYF. The CDR3 nucleotides read TGCAGCGGTCAACTCGGACTAGTACTAGGAGAGACCCAGTACTTC.

This clone was picked up one time. The chain combines TRBV18 with TRBJ2-1; 10 positions agree with TRBD2. Germline CDR1 KGHSH, CDR2 LQKENI. The V segment lost 1 base and the J segment 8 bases; nucleotides outside the gene matches: 8. The CDR3 length is 16 residues. The CDR3 bases are TGTGCCAGCTCACCACTATCTAGCGGGAGTGTCGATGAGCAGTTCTTC. This encodes CASSPLSSGSVDEQFF.

This chain uses TRBV6-1 with TRBJ2-7; perhaps TRBD1 as D (7 bases). V dropped 3 bases and J dropped 1 base, with 13 bases sitting between them. Germline V gene lookup returns CDR1 MNHNS and CDR2 SASEGT. The CDR3 runs 15 residues. CDR3 residues: CASSDQGGTSYEQYF. DNA of the CDR3: TGTGCCAGCAGTGACCAGGGGGGAACATCCTACGAGCAGTACTTC.

J is TRBJ1-2 and V is TRBV5-1, with no clear D. The V gene lost 0 bases and the J gene lost 0 bases, with 6 bases spanning the gap. CDR3 length equals 14 residues. Germline loops: CDR1 SGHRS, CDR2 YFSETQ. The CDR3 DNA follows: TGCGCCAGCAGCTTGGCCCTTACTAACTATGGCTACACCTTC. Translating it yields CASSLALTNYGYTF.

The V gene is TRBV13, the J gene TRBJ2-5; 7 bases are a match to TRBD2. The germline V gene has CDR1 PRHDT and CDR2 FYEKMQ (reference sequence). V was pared by 10 bases and J by 1 base, with 9 bases of the junction left unmatched. CDR3 size: 14 residues. The CDR3 DNA follows: TGTGCCACCCGACAGTGGGGGGGCCAAGAGACCCAGTACTTC. It codes for CATRQWGGQETQYF.

The CDR3: CASSPRTAAYEQYF. CDR3 bases: TGTGCCAGCAGTCCACGGACAGCAGCCTACGAGCAGTACTTC. The V gene is TRBV27, the J gene TRBJ2-7, with TRBD1 as a possible D gene (6 bases). The CDR3 length is 14 residues. The V end was cut by 5 bases, the J end by 2 bases, with 13 bases between. Germline-derived CDR1 and CDR2 are MNHEY and SMNVEV (reference sequence).

The chain is built from TRBV9 and TRBJ1-1, with 7 bases fitting TRBD1. There are 15 residues in the CDR3. Germline lookup yields CDR1 SGDLS and CDR2 YYNGEE. V dropped 2 bases and J dropped 1; count of bases not matched to a gene: 5. The CDR3 coding sequence is TGTGCCAGCAGCGTCGCGGGACAGACGAACACTGAAGCTTTCTTT. It yields the protein CASSVAGQTNTEAFF.

CDR3 bases: TGCGCCAGCAGCTTCCTACCGTCGAGCGGGGCTTCCTACGAGCAGTACTTC. Translating gives CASSFLPSSGASYEQYF. The J gene is TRBJ2-7, the V gene TRBV5-1; 7 bases align to TRBD2. V lost 2 bases and J lost 1; bases outside the gene matches: 12. Germline V gene lookup returns CDR1 SGHRS and CDR2 YFSETQ. The CDR3 runs 17 residues.

V is TRBV18 and J is TRBJ1-1; D uncertain. This CDR3 comprises 17 residues. CDR1 is KGHSH, CDR2 LQKENI, per germline. Trimming stripped 1 base from V and 1 base from J, with 16 bases between. The CDR3 sequence: CASSPRAGGLENTEAFF. The DNA of the CDR3 is TGTGCCAGCTCACCACGGGCAGGAGGGTTAGAGAACACTGAAGCTTTCTTT. The variable domain in full, completed from reference TRBV18 and TRBJ1-1, reads NAGVMQNPRHLVRRRGQEARLRCSPMKGHSHVYWYRQLPEEGLKFMVYLQKENIIDESGMPKERFSAEFPKEGPSILRIQQVVRGDSAAYFCASSPRAGGLENTEAFFGQGTRLTVV.

V and J are TRBV25-1 and TRBJ2-7; TRBD2 matches 7 bases. The CDR3 covers 16 residues. Germline V lookup: CDR1 MGHDK, CDR2 SYGVNS. Germline trimming cut 4 bases from V and 0 bases from J; bases unmatched to any gene: 9. The CDR3 nucleotides are TGTGCCAGCAGTGGGCCCGGGACTACAAGCTCCTACGAGCAGTACTTC. Translating it yields CASSGPGTTSSYEQYF.

This chain uses TRBV4-2 with TRBJ2-7; 10 bases map to TRBD2. With V trimmed by 4 bases and J by 2 bases, 5 bases remained unmatched. The CDR3 covers 15 residues. CDR1 and CDR2 (germline): LGHNA, YNFKEQ. CDR3 coding DNA: TGTGCCAGCAGCCTCGGGACTAGCGACACCTACGAGCAGTACTTC. This translates into CASSLGTSDTYEQYF.

The chain couples TRBV5-1 to TRBJ1-4; D is unresolved. This CDR3 is 18 amino acids long. Germline values: CDR1 SGHRS, CDR2 YFSETQ. Trimming shortened V by 0 bases and J by 10 bases, and 25 bases separated the two germline ends. CDR3 DNA sequence: TGCGCCAGCAGCTTGGCTGCAGATCAACTTGATGCGTCAGGAAAACTGTTTTTT. Its protein is CASSLAADQLDASGKLFF.

V is TRBV27 and J is TRBJ1-2; D call uncertain. CDR1 and CDR2 from the germline V gene are MNHEY and SMNVEV (reference sequence). Trimming took 2 bases from V and 8 from J, leaving 12 bases between them. The CDR3 runs 13 residues. The CDR3 reads CASSLVEAPGYTF. The CDR3 region has the DNA TGTGCCAGCAGTTTAGTCGAGGCGCCCGGCTACACCTTC.

This clone was detected only once. The chain joins TRBV28 to TRBJ2-7, with 8 bases lining up with TRBD1. The CDR3 loop spans 14 amino acids. Looked up from germline, CDR1 is MDHEN and CDR2 is SYDVKM. The trim removed 5 bases at V and 2 bases at J, leaving 5 bases unmatched. The CDR3 DNA sequence: TGTGCCAGCAGTGTACTCAGGGGGCCCTACGAGCAGTACTTC. It codes for CASSVLRGPYEQYF.

The rearrangement joins TRBV7-8 to TRBJ2-1; 11 bases fit TRBD2. This CDR3 has 15 amino acids. Germline CDR1 and CDR2: SGHVS and FQNEAQ. V gave up 2 bases and J gave up 7 bases; unmatched junction bases: 4. CDR3 residues: CASSLSRLAGNEQFF. The CDR3 DNA reads TGTGCCAGCAGCTTATCGAGACTAGCGGGGAATGAGCAGTTCTTC.

For the CDR3, the DNA is TGTGCCAGCAATCGACAGGGGGCTGGCAATGAGCAGTTCTTC. Protein sequence: CASNRQGAGNEQFF. This rearrangement joins TRBV6-5 to TRBJ2-1, with 10 bases aligning to TRBD1. Looked up from germline, CDR1 is MNHEY and CDR2 is SVGAGI. CDR3 size: 14 residues. V shed 7 bases and J 6 bases; nucleotides not matched to a gene: 6.

CDR3 loop: CASRHPNRNQPQHF. CDR3 sequence (DNA): TGTGCCAGCAGACACCCAAACAGGAATCAGCCCCAGCATTTT. This sequence joins TRBV28 and TRBJ1-5, with D perhaps TRBD1 (5 bases). Germline V gene lookup returns CDR1 MDHEN and CDR2 SYDVKM. This CDR3 has 14 amino acids. V lost 6 bases, J lost 4 bases, and 13 bases lay in between.